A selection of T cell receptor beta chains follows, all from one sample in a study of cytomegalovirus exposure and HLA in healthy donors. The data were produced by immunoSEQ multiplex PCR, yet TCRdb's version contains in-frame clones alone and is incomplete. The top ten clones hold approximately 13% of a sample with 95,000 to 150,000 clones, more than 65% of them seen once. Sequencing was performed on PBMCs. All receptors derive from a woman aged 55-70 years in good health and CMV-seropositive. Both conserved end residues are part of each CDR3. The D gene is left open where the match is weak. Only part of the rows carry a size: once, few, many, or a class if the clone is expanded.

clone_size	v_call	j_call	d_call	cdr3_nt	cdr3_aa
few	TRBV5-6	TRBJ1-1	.	TGTGCCAGCAGTCAAGGGGGTTGGAACACTGAAGCTTTCTTT	CASSQGGWNTEAFF
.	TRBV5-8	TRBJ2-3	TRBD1	TGTGCCAGCAGCTTCGGACAGGGACTCACAGATACGCAGTATTTT	CASSFGQGLTDTQYF
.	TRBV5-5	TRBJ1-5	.	TGTGCCAGCAGCTTGGCCGGGCAGGGGAATCAGCCCCAGCATTTT	CASSLAGQGNQPQHF
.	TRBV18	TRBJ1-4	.	TGTGCCAGCTCACCTACTGCAACTAATGAAAAACTGTTTTTT	CASSPTATNEKLFF
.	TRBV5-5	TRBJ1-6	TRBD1	TGTGCCAGCAGCTGGAGCCGCCCCGGGACAGGGCTCTATTCACCCCTCCACTTT	CASSWSRPGTGLYSPLHF
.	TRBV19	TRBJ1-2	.	TGTGCCAGTAGTCAAGACAGAGGCTATGGCTACACCTTC	CASSQDRGYGYTF
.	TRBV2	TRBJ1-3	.	TGTGCCAGCAGTGAACGGAGCTCTGGAAACACCATATATTTT	CASSERSSGNTIYF
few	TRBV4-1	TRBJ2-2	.	TGCGCCAGCAGCCAGGGACTTCTTAGGACCGGGGAGCTGTTTTTT	CASSQGLLRTGELFF
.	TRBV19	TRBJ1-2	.	TGTGCCAGTAGCTTACAGGTTAACTATGGCTACACCTTC	CASSLQVNYGYTF
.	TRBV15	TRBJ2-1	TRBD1	TGTGCCACCAGCAGAGTCCCGGGACAGGGGAACAATGAGCAGTTCTTC	CATSRVPGQGNNEQFF
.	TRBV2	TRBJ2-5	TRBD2	TGTGCCAGCAGTGAAGTAGCGGGGGGGCCGGAGGGAGAGACCCAGTACTTC	CASSEVAGGPEGETQYF
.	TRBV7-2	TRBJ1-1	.	TGTGCCAGCAGCTTATGGGGGGACACTGAAGCTTTCTTT	CASSLWGDTEAFF
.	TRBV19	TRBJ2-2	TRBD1	TGTGCCAGTAGTAGAACAGGGGACACCGGGGAGCTGTTTTTT	CASSRTGDTGELFF
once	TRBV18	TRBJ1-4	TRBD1	TGTGCCAGCTCATCGAACAGGGGGAGTAAAGAAAAACTGTTTTTT	CASSSNRGSKEKLFF
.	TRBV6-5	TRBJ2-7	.	TGTGCCAGCAGACCTCCCGGGGGAAGGGCCTACGAGCAGTACTTC	CASRPPGGRAYEQYF
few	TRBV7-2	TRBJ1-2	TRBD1	TGTGCCAGCAGCTTAGACAGGGGGCGATCCTATGGCTACACCTTC	CASSLDRGRSYGYTF
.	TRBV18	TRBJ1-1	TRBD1	TGTGCCAGCTCACCCAGGGGGTTAATACACACTGAAGCTTTCTTT	CASSPRGLIHTEAFF
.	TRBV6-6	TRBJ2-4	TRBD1	TGTGCCAGCAGTTACGTCGGGACAGGAGGGAGCATTCAGTACTTC	CASSYVGTGGSIQYF
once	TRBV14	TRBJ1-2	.	TGTGCCAGCAGCCAAATGGAGGGCCAGGCCTATGGCTACACCTTC	CASSQMEGQAYGYTF
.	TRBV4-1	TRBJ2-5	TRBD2	TGCGCCAGCAGCCAAACTAGGTGGCCGGGAGGTGGGGAGACCCAGTACTTC	CASSQTRWPGGGETQYF
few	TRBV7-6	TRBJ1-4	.	TGTGCCAGCAGCTTAGACAGTGGCCTTGAAAAACTGTTTTTT	CASSLDSGLEKLFF
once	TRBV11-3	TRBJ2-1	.	TGTGCCAGCAGCTTTACCTCGGATGAGCAGTTCTTC	CASSFTSDEQFF
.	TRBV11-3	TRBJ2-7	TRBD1	TGTGCCAGCAGCTCCGGACAGGGACAGGGGAACTCCTACGAGCAGTACTTC	CASSSGQGQGNSYEQYF
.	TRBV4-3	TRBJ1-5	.	TGCGCCAGCAGCCAAGAGGCCAGGGAGGGCAATCAGCCCCAGCATTTT	CASSQEAREGNQPQHF
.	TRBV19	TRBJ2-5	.	TGTGCCAGTAGTATCCGGGGGTCTTACCAAGAGACCCAGTACTTC	CASSIRGSYQETQYF
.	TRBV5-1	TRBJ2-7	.	TGCGCCAGCAGCTTGGCCCGGAGCTCCTACGAGCAGTACTTC	CASSLARSSYEQYF
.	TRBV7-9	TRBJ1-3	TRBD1	TGTGCCAGCACCTCGGACAGGGAAGGTTCCAGAAACACCATATATTTT	CASTSDREGSRNTIYF
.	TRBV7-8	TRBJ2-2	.	TGTGCCAGCACTCCTCTCGGGTCCGGGGAGCTGTTTTTT	CASTPLGSGELFF
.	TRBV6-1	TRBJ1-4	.	TGTGCCAGCAGTGACGGGATCGGGGGTGAAAAACTGTTTTTT	CASSDGIGGEKLFF
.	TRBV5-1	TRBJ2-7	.	TGCGCCAGCAGCGAAATAACGAGGCTCTCCTACGAGCAGTACTTC	CASSEITRLSYEQYF
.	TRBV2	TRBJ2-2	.	TGTGCCAGCAGGAGGGACACGGGAATCGCCGGGGAGCTGTTTTTT	CASRRDTGIAGELFF
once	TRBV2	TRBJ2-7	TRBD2	TGTGCCAGCAGCCTCGTACGGGGGGTTCGCTCGTTCGAGCAGTACTTC	CASSLVRGVRSFEQYF
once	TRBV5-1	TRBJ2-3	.	TGCGCCAGCAGCGAAACGACAGGCCCCACAGATACGCAGTATTTT	CASSETTGPTDTQYF
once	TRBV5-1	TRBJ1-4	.	TGCGCCAGCAGCTTCGGACACGGTAATGAAAAACTGTTTTTT	CASSFGHGNEKLFF
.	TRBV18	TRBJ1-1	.	TGTGCCAGCTCCCCCAGGGAGGCAGCGGCTTTCTTT	CASSPREAAAFF
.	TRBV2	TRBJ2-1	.	TGTGCCAGCAGTGAAGGGATAGCGGCATACAATGAGCAGTTCTTC	CASSEGIAAYNEQFF
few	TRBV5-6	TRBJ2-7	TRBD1	TGTGCCAGCAGCACCTACGGACAGGGCCACGAGCAGTACTTC	CASSTYGQGHEQYF
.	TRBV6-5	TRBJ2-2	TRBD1	TGTGCCAGCAGTTTACCCGGGACAGGGAACACCGGGGAGCTGTTTTTT	CASSLPGTGNTGELFF
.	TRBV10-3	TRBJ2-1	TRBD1	TGTGCCATCAGTGAGTCGGGGACAGGGGGCCTAGGCAATGAGCAGTTCTTC	CAISESGTGGLGNEQFF
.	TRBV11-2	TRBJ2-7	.	TGTGCCAGCAGCTTAGGCAGGCTCTACGAGCAGTACTTC	CASSLGRLYEQYF
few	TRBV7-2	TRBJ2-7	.	TGTGCCAGCAGCTTTGATTGGTCGAGCTCCTACGAGCAGTACTTC	CASSFDWSSSYEQYF
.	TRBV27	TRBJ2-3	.	TGTGCCAGCAGTTTATTCGACTACACAGATACGCAGTATTTT	CASSLFDYTDTQYF
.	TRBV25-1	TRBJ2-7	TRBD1	TGTGCCAGCAGTGAAAGGGGACAGGGGTATACCTACGAGCAGTACTTC	CASSERGQGYTYEQYF
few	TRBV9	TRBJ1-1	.	TGTGCCAGCAGCGTCTCCCGGGGAGGGAGAGGCACTGAAGCTTTCTTT	CASSVSRGGRGTEAFF